This T cell receptor (beta chain) was recovered during a study of T cell responses to AZD1222 COVID-19 vaccine. Profiled with immunoSEQ multiplex PCR; TCRdb holds only in-frame clones, not every one. The data contain some 40,000 clones, over 70% of them singletons. Material: peripheral blood, obtained on day 0 of AZD1222 vaccination. This clonotype was sampled from an adult in good health.

CDR3 in amino acids: CASSLARDQPQHF. The CDR3 DNA reads TGTGCCAGCAGCTTAGCGAGAGATCAGCCCCAGCATTTT. The chain is built from TRBV7-2 and TRBJ1-5; D is unresolved. The CDR3 sequence is 13 residues long. Germline V gene lookup returns CDR1 SGHTA and CDR2 FQGNSA. The germline V and J ends were trimmed by 0 bases and 5 bases, with 5 bases remaining between them.